The clone carrying this T cell receptor beta chain was seen ten or more times. Its specificity is unknown. The CDR3 covers 13 residues. V lost 4 bases to trimming and J lost 10 bases, with 11 bases between them. This sample stems from a study of breast tumors, draining lymph nodes, adjacent tissues. Each CDR3 protein gets one entry after TCRdb re-called the multiplex PCR reads with MiXCR. The sample has some 170,000 distinct CDR3 sequences, approximately 30% seen once. Breast cancer patients provided tissue from their axillary draining lymph nodes. Study-level results: Compared with lymph nodes, tumors were less diverse; compared with nontumor tissue, more. Data only fit, rather than demonstrated, lymph node origin of most tumor T cells. The data were judged consistent with most tumor T cells coming from lymph node and expanding in tumor. Luminal-like breast cancer showed significantly higher tumor–nontumor repertoire similarity than basal-like.

This receptor was taken from a female donor with breast cancer. Some clones in this sample may be carry-over from other donors' samples. The source material was axillary lymph node tissue. This rearrangement joins TRBV12-3 or TRBV12-4 to TRBJ1-6, with a tentative D call TRBD1 (5 bases). CDR3 amino acids: CASSSSRDSPLHF. The CDR3 DNA follows: TGTGCCAGCAGTTCGTCCAGGGACTCACCCCTCCACTTT.